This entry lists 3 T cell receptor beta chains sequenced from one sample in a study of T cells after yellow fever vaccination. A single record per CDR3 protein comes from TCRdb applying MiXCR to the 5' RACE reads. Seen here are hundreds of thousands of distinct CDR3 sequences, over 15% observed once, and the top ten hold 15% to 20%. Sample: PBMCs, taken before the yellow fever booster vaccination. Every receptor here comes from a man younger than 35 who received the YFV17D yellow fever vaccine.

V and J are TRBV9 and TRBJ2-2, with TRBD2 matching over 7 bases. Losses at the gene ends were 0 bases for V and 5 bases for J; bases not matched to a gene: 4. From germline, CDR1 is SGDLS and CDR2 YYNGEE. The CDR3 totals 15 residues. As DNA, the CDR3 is TGTGCCAGCAGCGTAGGTGACGGGGGGACCGGGGAGCTGTTTTTT. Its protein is CASSVGDGGTGELFF.

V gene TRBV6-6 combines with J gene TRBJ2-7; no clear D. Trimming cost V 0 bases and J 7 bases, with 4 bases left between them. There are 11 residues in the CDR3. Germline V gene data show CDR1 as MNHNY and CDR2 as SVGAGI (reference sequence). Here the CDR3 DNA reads TGTGCCAGCAGTTACTCGTCAGAGCAGTACTTC. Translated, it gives CASSYSSEQYF.

Written as DNA, the CDR3 is TGTGCCAGCAGTTACCCCGGGACAGGGGTGTACACCTTC. Translating gives CASSYPGTGVYTF. V gene TRBV6-5 combines with J gene TRBJ1-2, with 10 bases fitting TRBD1. Germline values: CDR1 MNHEY, CDR2 SVGAGI. This CDR3 has 13 residues. J was trimmed by 11 bases and V by 2 bases; bases with no gene match: 5.